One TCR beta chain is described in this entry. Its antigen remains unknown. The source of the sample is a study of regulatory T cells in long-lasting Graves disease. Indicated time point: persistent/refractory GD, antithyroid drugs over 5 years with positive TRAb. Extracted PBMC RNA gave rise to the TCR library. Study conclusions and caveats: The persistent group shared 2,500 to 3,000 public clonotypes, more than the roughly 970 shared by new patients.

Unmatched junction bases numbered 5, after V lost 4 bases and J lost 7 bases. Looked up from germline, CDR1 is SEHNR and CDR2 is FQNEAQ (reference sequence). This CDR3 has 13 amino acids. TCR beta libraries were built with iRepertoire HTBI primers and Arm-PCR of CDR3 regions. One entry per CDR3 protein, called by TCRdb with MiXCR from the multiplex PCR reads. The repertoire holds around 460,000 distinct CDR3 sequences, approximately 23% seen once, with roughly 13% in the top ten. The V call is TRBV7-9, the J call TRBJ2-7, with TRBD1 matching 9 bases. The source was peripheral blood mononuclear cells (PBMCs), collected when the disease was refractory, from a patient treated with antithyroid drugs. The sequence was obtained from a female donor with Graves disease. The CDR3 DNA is TGTGCCAGCAGCTCACAGGGGGCGGGTGAGCAGTACTTC. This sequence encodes CASSSQGAGEQYF.